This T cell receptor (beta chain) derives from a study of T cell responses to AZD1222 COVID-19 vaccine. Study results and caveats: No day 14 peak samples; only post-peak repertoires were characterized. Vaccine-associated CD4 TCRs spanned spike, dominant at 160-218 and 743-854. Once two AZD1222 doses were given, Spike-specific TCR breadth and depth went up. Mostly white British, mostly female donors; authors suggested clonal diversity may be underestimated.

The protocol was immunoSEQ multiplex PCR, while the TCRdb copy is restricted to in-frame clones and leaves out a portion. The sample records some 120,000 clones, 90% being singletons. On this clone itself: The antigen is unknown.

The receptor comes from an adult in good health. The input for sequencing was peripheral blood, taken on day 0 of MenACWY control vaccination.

The CDR3: CATSRDRWGRGNTEAFF. DNA for the CDR3: TGTGCCACCAGCAGAGATCGGTGGGGCAGAGGGAACACTGAAGCTTTCTTT. V and J are TRBV15 and TRBJ1-1, with D perhaps matching TRBD1 (5 bases). CDR1 is LNHNV and CDR2 is YYDKDF in the germline V gene (reference sequence). The CDR3 extends over 17 amino acids. Trimming left V 0 bases short and J 1 base short, with 15 bases between.